This is a list of T cell receptor beta chains from one sample in a study of CD8+CD57+ T cells in acquired aplastic anemia. TCRdb reanalysed the reads using MiXCR and keeps one entry per CDR3 protein. Of about 130,000 distinct CDR3 sequences listed, over 45% are singletons. Material: sorted CD4+, CD8+, or CD8+CD57+ T cells (not recorded which) from PBMCs. Receptors originate from a human donor in good health, serving as a control. Both conserved end residues are part of each CDR3.

cdr3_aa | j_call | cdr3_length | v_call
CASSQDLGGRDGYTF | TRBJ1-2 | 15 | TRBV4-3
CASSQVQNLPYEQYF | TRBJ2-7 | 15 | TRBV3-1
CATSRDRGAFRYF | TRBJ2-7 | 13 | TRBV24-1
CASSYVGNFPPNSPLHF | TRBJ1-6 | 17 | TRBV6-5
CASSPDSETEAFF | TRBJ1-1 | 13 | TRBV7-6
CSVDNPGQSTDTQYF | TRBJ2-3 | 15 | TRBV29-1
CASSFPGLNTEAFF | TRBJ1-1 | 14 | TRBV7-8
CSVQRQGLVGSDTQYF | TRBJ2-3 | 16 | TRBV29-1
CSARQNEGTQYF | TRBJ2-5 | 12 | TRBV20-1
CATSRREGRGYEQYF | TRBJ2-7 | 15 | TRBV15
CASSQRGGQGGYGYTF | TRBJ1-2 | 16 | TRBV3-1
CASSSSYLAGGKNTGELFF | TRBJ2-2 | 19 | TRBV7-3
CASSELQLCSYNSPLHF | TRBJ1-6 | 17 | TRBV25-1
CASARARGDSYEQYF | TRBJ2-7 | 15 | TRBV27
CSARDQFQENYGYTF | TRBJ1-2 | 15 | TRBV20-1
CATSRTRDRTARGGEQYF | TRBJ2-7 | 18 | TRBV15
CSARVAQGLYQPQHF | TRBJ1-5 | 15 | TRBV20-1
CSARDAGLAREQFF | TRBJ2-1 | 14 | TRBV20-1
CASSLAGGRNIQYF | TRBJ2-4 | 14 | TRBV2
CASSYSRTSGGTHNEQFF | TRBJ2-1 | 18 | TRBV6-2/TRBV6-3